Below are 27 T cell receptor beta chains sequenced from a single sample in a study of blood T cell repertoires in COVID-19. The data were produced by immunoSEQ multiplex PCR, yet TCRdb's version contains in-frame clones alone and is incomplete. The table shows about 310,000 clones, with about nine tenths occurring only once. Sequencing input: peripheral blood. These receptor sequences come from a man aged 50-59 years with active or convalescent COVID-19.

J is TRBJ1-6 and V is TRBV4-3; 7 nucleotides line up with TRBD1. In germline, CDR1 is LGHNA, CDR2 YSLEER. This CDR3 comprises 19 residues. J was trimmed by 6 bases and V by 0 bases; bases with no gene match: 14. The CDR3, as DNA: TGCGCCAGCAGCCAAGACTGGGGGTCCCGGGACAGCCTTAATTCACCCCTCCACTTT. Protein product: CASSQDWGSRDSLNSPLHF.

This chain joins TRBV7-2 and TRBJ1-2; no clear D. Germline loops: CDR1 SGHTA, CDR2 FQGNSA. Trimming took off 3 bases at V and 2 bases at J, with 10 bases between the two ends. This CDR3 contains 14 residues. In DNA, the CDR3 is TGTGCCAGCAGCTTGGCTGATATCAACTATGGCTACACCTTC. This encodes CASSLADINYGYTF.

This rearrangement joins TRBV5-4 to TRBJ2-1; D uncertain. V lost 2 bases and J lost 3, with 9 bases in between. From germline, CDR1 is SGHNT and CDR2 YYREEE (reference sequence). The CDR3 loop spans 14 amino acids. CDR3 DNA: TGTGCCAGCAGCTTTTCCCAGTACTACAATGAGCAGTTCTTC. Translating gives CASSFSQYYNEQFF.

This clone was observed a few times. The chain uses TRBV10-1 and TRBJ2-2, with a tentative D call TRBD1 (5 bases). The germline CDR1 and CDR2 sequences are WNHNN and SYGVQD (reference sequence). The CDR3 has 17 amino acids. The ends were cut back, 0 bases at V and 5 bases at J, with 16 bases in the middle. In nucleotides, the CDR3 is TGCGCCAGCAGTGAGTCGGAATTAGGGGCGCGTACCGGGGAGCTGTTTTTT. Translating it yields CASSESELGARTGELFF.

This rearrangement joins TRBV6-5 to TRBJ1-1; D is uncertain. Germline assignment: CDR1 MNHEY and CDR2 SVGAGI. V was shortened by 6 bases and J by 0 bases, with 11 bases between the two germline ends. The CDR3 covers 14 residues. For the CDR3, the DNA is TGTGCCAGCAGGAGGAGCAGTATGAACACTGAAGCTTTCTTT. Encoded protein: CASRRSSMNTEAFF.

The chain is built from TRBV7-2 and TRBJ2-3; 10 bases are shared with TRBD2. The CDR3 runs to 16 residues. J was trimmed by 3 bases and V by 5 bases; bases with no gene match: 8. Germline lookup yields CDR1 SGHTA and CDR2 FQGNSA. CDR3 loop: CASSPLAGWGTDTQYF. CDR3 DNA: TGTGCCAGCAGCCCACTAGCGGGGTGGGGGACAGATACGCAGTATTTT.

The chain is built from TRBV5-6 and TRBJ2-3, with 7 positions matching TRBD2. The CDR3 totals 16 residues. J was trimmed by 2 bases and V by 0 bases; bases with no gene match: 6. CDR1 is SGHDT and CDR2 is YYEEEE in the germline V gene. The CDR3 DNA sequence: TGTGCCAGCAGCTTGGGTGCGGGGGTCCTCACAGATACGCAGTATTTT. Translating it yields CASSLGAGVLTDTQYF.

CDR3 in amino acids: CASSFIQGEGTEAFF. The CDR3 DNA sequence: TGTGCCAGCAGTTTCATCCAGGGGGAAGGGACTGAAGCTTTCTTT. J is TRBJ1-1 and V is TRBV27; 7 bases fit TRBD1. Germline lookup yields CDR1 MNHEY and CDR2 SMNVEV (reference sequence). This CDR3 has 15 amino acids. V was clipped by 3 bases and J by 5 bases; unmatched bases: 9.

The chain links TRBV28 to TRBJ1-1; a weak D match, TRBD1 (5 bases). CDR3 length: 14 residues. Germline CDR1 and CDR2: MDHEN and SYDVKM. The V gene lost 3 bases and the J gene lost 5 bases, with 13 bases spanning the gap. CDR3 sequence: CASSFQGSGTEAFF. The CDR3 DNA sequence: TGTGCCAGCAGTTTTCAGGGATCCGGGACTGAAGCTTTCTTT. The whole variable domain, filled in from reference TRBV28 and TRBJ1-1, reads DVKVTQSSRYLVKRTGEKVFLECVQDMDHENMFWYRQDPGLGLRLIYFSYDVKMKEKGDIPEGYSVSREKKERFSLILESASTNQTSMYLCASSFQGSGTEAFFGQGTRLTVV.

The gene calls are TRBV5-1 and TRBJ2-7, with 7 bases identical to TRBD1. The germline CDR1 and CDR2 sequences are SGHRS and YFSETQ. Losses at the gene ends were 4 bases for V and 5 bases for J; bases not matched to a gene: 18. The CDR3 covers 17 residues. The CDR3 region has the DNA TGCGCCAGCAGCCACGACCTGACAGGGAACAATCTTGACGAGCAGTACTTC. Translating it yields CASSHDLTGNNLDEQYF.

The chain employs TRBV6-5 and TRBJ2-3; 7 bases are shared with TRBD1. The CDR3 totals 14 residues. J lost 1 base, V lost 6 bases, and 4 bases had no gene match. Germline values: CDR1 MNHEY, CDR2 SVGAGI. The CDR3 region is CASSSGTGTDTQYF. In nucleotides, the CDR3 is TGTGCCAGCAGCTCTGGGACAGGCACAGATACGCAGTATTTT.

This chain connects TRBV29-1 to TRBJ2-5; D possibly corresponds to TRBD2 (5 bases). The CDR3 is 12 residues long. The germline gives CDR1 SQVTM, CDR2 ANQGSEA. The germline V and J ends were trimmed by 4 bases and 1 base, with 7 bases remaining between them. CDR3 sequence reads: CSVALVQETQYF. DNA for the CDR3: TGCAGCGTTGCACTAGTCCAAGAGACCCAGTACTTC.

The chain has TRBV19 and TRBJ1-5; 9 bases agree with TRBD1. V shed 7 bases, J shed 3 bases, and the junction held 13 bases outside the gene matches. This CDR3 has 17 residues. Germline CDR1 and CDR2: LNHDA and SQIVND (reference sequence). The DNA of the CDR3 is TGTGCCAGTACCTTACTTACAGGGGGCAGACCCAATCAGCCCCAGCATTTT. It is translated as CASTLLTGGRPNQPQHF.

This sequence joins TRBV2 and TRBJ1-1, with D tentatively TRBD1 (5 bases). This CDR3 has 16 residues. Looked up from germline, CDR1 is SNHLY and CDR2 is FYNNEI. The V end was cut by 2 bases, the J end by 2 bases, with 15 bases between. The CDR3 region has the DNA TGTGCCAGCAGTGAAAAGGCACGGAGGGACAACACTGAAGCTTTCTTT. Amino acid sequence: CASSEKARRDNTEAFF.

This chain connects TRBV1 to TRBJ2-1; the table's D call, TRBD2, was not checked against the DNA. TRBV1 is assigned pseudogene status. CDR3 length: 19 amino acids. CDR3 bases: TGCACCAGCAGCCAAGATCCATGTAGCGGGAGGGTTTGGGACAATGAGCAGTTCTTC. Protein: CTSSQDPCSGRVWDNEQFF.

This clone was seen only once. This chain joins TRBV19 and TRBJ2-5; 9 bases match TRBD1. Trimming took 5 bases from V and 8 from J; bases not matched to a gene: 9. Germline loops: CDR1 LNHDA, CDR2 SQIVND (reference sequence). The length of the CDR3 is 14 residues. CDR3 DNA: TGTGCCAGTAGTCCCATGGGGACAGGGACAACCCAGTACTTC. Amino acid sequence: CASSPMGTGTTQYF.

In DNA, the CDR3 is TGTGCCAGCGCCTTCCGGGGACAGCCTGAACATGGCTACACCTTC. Encoded protein: CASAFRGQPEHGYTF. The gene calls are TRBV27 and TRBJ1-2; 7 nucleotides line up with TRBD1. Trimming at V came to 8 bases and at J to 6 bases, leaving 15 bases not matched to a gene. Germline V gene data show CDR1 as MNHEY and CDR2 as SMNVEV (reference sequence). This CDR3 has 15 amino acids.

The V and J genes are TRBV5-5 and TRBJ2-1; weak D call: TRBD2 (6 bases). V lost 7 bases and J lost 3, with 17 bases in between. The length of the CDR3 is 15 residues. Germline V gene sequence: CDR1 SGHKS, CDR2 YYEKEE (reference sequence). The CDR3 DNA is TGTGCCAGCTACCCGGAATGGCGGGACTACAATGAGCAGTTCTTC. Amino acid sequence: CASYPEWRDYNEQFF.

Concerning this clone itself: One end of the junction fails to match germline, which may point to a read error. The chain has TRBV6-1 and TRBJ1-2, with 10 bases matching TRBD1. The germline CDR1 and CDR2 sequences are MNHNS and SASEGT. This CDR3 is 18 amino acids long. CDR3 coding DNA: TGTGCCAGCAGTGAAGCCCAAGGGACAGGGGAACCCCACAGACCATCTAGCTTC. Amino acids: CASSEAQGTGEPHRPSSF.

The CDR3 region is CASSFRGGTEAFF. The CDR3 DNA follows: TGTGCCAGCAGCTTTAGGGGCGGCACTGAAGCTTTCTTT. The chain links TRBV13 to TRBJ1-1; D perhaps matches TRBD1 (5 bases). The ends were cut back, 3 bases at V and 4 bases at J, with 9 bases in the middle. This CDR3 comprises 13 residues. Germline CDR1 PRHDT, CDR2 FYEKMQ (reference sequence).

The CDR3 DNA reads as TGTGCCAGCAGTGAACTAGCGGTCCAAGAGACCCAGTACTTC. Its protein is CASSELAVQETQYF. This chain joins TRBV2 and TRBJ2-5, with 7 bases identical to TRBD2. V lost 2 bases and J lost 1; bases outside the gene matches: 1. The length of the CDR3 is 14 residues. The germline V gene has CDR1 SNHLY and CDR2 FYNNEI.

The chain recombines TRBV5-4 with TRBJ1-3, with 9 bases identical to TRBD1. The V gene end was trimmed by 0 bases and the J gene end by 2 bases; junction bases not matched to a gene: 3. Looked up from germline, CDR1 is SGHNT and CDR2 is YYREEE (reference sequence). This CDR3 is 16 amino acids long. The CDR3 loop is CASSLGRDRAGNTIYF. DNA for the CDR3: TGTGCCAGCAGCTTGGGAAGGGACAGGGCTGGAAACACCATATATTTT.

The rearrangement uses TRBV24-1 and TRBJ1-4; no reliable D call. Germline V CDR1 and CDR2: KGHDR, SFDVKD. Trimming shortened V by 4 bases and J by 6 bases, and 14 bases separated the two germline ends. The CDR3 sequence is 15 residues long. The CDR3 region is CATSEEGPGHEKLFF. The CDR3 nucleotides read TGTGCCACCAGTGAGGAAGGTCCGGGTCATGAAAAACTGTTTTTT.

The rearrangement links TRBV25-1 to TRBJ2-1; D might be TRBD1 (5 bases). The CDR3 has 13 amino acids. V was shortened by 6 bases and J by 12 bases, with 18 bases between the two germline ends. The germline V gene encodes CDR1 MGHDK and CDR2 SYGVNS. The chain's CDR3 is CASSTEIGRGQFF. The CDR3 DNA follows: TGTGCCAGCAGCACTGAAATCGGTAGGGGGCAGTTCTTC.

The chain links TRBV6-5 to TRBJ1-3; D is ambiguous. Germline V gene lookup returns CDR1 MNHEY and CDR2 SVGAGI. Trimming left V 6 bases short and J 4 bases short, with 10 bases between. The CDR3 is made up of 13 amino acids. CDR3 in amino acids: CASRGSGGNTIYF. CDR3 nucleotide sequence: TGTGCCAGCAGGGGGTCGGGAGGAAACACCATATATTTT.

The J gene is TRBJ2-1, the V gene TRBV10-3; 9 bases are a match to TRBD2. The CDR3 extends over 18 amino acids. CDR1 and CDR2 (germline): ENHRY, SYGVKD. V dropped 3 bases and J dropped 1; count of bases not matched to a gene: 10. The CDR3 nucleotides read TGTGCCATCAGTGATTTGCGGGGGGGCGGAAGGTCCTACAATGAGCAGTTCTTC. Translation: CAISDLRGGGRSYNEQFF.

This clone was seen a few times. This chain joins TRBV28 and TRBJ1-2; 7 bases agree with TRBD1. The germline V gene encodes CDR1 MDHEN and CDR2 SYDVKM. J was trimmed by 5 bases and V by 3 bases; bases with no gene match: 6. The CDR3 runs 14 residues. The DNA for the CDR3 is TGTGCCAGCAGTTTCCGCGGGACAGCTTATGGCTACACCTTC. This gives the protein CASSFRGTAYGYTF.